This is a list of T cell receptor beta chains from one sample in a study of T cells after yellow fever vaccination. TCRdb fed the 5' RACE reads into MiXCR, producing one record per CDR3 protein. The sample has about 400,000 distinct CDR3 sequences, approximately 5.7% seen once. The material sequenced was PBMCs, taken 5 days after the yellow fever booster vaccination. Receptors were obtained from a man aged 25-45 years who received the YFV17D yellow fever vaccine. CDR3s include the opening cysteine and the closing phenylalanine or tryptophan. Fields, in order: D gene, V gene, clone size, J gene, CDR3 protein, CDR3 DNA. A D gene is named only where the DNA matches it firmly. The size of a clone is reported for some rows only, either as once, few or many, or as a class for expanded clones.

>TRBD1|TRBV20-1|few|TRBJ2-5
CSAIVGARQGAMETQYF
TGCAGTGCTATCGTAGGGGCTCGACAGGGGGCAATGGAGACCCAGTACTTC
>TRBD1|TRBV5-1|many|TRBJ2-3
CASSTGQGTDTQYF
TGCGCCAGCAGCACCGGACAGGGCACAGATACGCAGTATTTT
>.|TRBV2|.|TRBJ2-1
CASSVLDEQFF
TGTGCCAGCAGTGTTCTAGATGAGCAGTTCTTC
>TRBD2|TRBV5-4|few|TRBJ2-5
CASSFLRESETQYF
TGTGCCAGCAGCTTTTTGCGGGAGAGTGAGACCCAGTACTTC
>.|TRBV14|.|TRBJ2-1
CASSQDRGLGGYNEQFF
TGTGCCAGCAGCCAAGATAGGGGACTGGGGGGCTACAATGAGCAGTTCTTC
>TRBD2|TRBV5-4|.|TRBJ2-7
CASSLGWRETNYEQYF
TGTGCCAGCAGCTTGGGGTGGCGGGAGACCAACTACGAGCAGTACTTC
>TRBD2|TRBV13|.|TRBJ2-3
CASSVIAGKAPHNTDTQYF
TGTGCCAGCAGCGTTATAGCGGGGAAGGCCCCCCATAACACAGATACGCAGTATTTT
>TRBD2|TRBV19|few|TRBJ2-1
CASRGLAGVYEQFF
TGTGCCAGTAGGGGACTAGCGGGAGTTTACGAGCAGTTCTTC
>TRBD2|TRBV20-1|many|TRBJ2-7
CSARDSGRGYEQYF
TGCAGTGCTAGAGATAGCGGGAGAGGATACGAGCAGTACTTC
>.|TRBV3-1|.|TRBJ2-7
CASSSDYQTSYEQYF
TGTGCCAGCAGCTCCGACTATCAAACGTCCTACGAGCAGTACTTC
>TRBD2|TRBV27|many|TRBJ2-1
CASSRPSSGRAGGGYNEQFF
TGTGCCAGCAGTCGCCCATCTAGCGGGAGGGCCGGTGGGGGGTACAATGAGCAGTTCTTC
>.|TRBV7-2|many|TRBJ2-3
CASSLAFGRGTDTQYF
TGTGCCAGCAGCTTAGCCTTTGGGCGGGGCACAGATACGCAGTATTTT
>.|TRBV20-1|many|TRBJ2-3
CSATRQGGGTDTQYF
TGCAGTGCTACCCGACAGGGCGGGGGTACAGATACGCAGTATTTT
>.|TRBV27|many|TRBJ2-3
CACKPGQGLAPSTDTQYF
TGTGCCTGCAAACCGGGACAAGGGCTTGCACCATCCACAGATACGCAGTATTTT
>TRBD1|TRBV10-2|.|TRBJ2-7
CASVEGQDYEQYF
TGCGCCAGCGTAGAGGGACAGGACTACGAGCAGTACTTC
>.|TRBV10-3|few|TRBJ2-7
CAIAGEGTVPNEQYF
TGTGCCATCGCGGGGGAGGGGACAGTTCCGAACGAGCAGTACTTC
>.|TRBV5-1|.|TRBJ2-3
CASLDLKGDTQYF
TGCGCCAGCTTGGACTTGAAGGGAGATACGCAGTATTTT
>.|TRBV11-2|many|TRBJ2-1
CASSLFTSQVGGLDNEQFF
TGTGCCAGCAGCTTATTTACTAGCCAAGTAGGGGGTCTCGACAATGAGCAGTTCTTC
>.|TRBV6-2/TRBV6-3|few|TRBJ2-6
CASSQQRSGANVLTF
TGTGCCAGCAGCCAACAACGCTCTGGGGCCAACGTCCTGACTTTC
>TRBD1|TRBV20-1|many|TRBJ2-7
CSAMGQGTYEQYF
TGCAGTGCTATGGGACAGGGGACCTACGAGCAGTACTTC
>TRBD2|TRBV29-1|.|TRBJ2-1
CSVEERESHNEQFF
TGCAGCGTTGAAGAGCGGGAGTCCCACAATGAGCAGTTCTTC
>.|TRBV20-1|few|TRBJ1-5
CSAAGGTNQPQHF
TGCAGTGCCGCGGGGGGTACCAATCAGCCCCAGCATTTT
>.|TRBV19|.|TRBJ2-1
CASSISRQGSFNEQFF
TGTGCCAGTAGTATCTCCAGGCAGGGTTCATTCAATGAGCAGTTCTTC
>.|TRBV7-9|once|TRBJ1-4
CASSLAVGENTNEKQFF
TGTGCCAGCAGCTTAGCTGTTGGGGAGAATACTAATGAAAAACAGTTTTTT
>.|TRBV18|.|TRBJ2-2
CASSPLHLSNTGELFF
TGTGCCAGCTCACCCCTCCATCTTAGTAACACCGGGGAGCTGTTTTTT
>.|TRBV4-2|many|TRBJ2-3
CASSQDSPGLDTQYF
TGTGCCAGCAGCCAAGACTCTCCGGGTTTAGATACGCAGTATTTT
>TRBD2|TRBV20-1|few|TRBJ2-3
CSARGTSADTQYF
TGCAGTGCTAGAGGGACTAGTGCAGATACGCAGTATTTT
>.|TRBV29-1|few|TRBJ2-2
CSVEDTGVYTGELFF
TGCAGCGTTGAAGATACTGGGGTTTACACCGGGGAGCTGTTTTTT
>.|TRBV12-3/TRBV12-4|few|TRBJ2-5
CASSLTEGRSETQYF
TGTGCCAGCAGTCTTACCGAGGGGCGATCGGAGACCCAGTACTTC
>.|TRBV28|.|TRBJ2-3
CASSLRWSGGTDTQYF
TGTGCCAGCAGTTTAAGGTGGAGCGGTGGTACAGATACGCAGTATTTT
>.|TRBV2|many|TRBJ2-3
CASSPASPRQDTQYF
TGTGCCAGCAGTCCAGCGAGCCCTCGACAGGATACGCAGTATTTT
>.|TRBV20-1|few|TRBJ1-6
CSAVRADSPLHF
TGCAGTGCGGTACGGGCGGATTCACCCCTCCACTTT
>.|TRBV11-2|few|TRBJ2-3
CASSHYTDTQYF
TGTGCCAGCAGCCACTACACAGATACGCAGTATTTT
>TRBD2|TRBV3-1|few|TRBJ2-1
CASSLSGSFYNEQFF
TGTGCCAGCAGCCTTAGCGGGAGTTTTTACAATGAGCAGTTCTTC
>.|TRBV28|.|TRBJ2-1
CASSPMSGREWNEQFF
TGTGCCAGCAGTCCCATGAGCGGCCGAGAGTGGAATGAGCAGTTCTTC